This TCR beta chain came from a study of OX40 agonist ivuxolimab in advanced cancers. Study information: A mean age of around 66 years, range roughly 20 to 85, was recorded, and roughly 83% were male.

Trimming stripped 3 bases from V and 6 bases from J, with 11 bases between. This CDR3 contains 14 residues. CDR1 is SSHAT, CDR2 FNYEAQ, per germline (reference sequence). This table comes from immunoSEQ multiplex PCR, and its TCRdb copy is limited to in-frame clones, with some not included. The sample contains about 80,000 clones, approximately 85% of which appear only once. Study findings and constraints: Some patients without response likewise showed low normalized clonal expansion. CD4+ and CD8+ T cells in blood underwent clonal expansion by week 6 at 0.1 to 3.0 mg/kg.

This clone occurred once. Its matching antigen is unknown. This clonotype was sampled from an adult with an advanced solid tumor such as melanoma, head and neck, liver or kidney cancer. This specimen was CD4+ or CD8+ T cells sorted from blood, taken in a trial of the OX40 agonist ivuxolimab. The chain uses TRBV7-7 and TRBJ2-2; the D is unclear. CDR3 in DNA: TGTGCCAGCAGCTTTCAAGGGAAGGCCGGGGAGCTGTTTTTT. Protein product: CASSFQGKAGELFF.